Below are 21 T cell receptor beta chains sequenced from a single sample in a study of blood T cell repertoires in COVID-19. This table comes from immunoSEQ multiplex PCR, and its TCRdb copy is limited to in-frame clones, with some not included. The top ten hold about 20% of the sample, which has about 23,000 clones, approximately 92% seen once. The sequencing input was peripheral blood. These receptors all come from a human donor in a cohort sampled during active COVID-19.

The chain is built from TRBV6-6 and TRBJ1-4; TRBD1 matches at 8 bases. The ends lost 6 bases at V and 8 bases at J; junction bases unmatched: 14. CDR1 MNHNY and CDR2 SVGAGI come from the germline V gene (reference sequence). The CDR3 runs 16 residues. DNA for the CDR3: TGTGCCAGCAGCCATTCTGGACAGGGACAGAGAGAAAAACTGTTTTTT. Translation gives CASSHSGQGQREKLFF.

This clone was found once. The CDR3 bases are TGTGCCAGCAGCGTAGATGGACAGGGGAACACTGAAGCTTTCTTT. Its protein product is CASSVDGQGNTEAFF. The chain recombines TRBV9 with TRBJ1-1; 8 bases match TRBD1. The CDR3 contains 15 residues. Unmatched junction bases numbered 2, after V lost 0 bases and J lost 1 base. Germline V CDR1 and CDR2: SGDLS, YYNGEE. Combining the CDR3 with reference TRBV9 and TRBJ1-1 gives the whole variable domain DSGVTQTPKHLITATGQRVTLRCSPRSGDLSVYWYQQSLDQGLQFLIQYYNGEERAKGNILERFSAQQFPDLHSELNLSSLELGDSALYFCASSVDGQGNTEAFFGQGTRLTVV.

The V gene is TRBV5-1, the J gene TRBJ1-1, with D perhaps matching TRBD1 (5 bases). In germline, CDR1 is SGHRS, CDR2 YFSETQ. The CDR3 sequence is 16 residues long. With 3 bases removed from V and 0 bases from J, the gap between germline ends came to 15 bases. Written as DNA, the CDR3 is TGCGCCAGCAGCTCGAGTACAGGATCCATGAACACTGAAGCTTTCTTT. Residues: CASSSSTGSMNTEAFF.

A single count supports this clone. The chain has TRBV10-3 and TRBJ2-3; possible D gene TRBD1, 5 bases. Germline lookup yields CDR1 ENHRY and CDR2 SYGVKD. The CDR3 spans 16 residues. Trimming took 0 bases from V and 3 from J, leaving 13 bases between them. CDR3 DNA sequence: TGTGCCATCAGTGAGTCCCAGGGATGGAGAACAGATACGCAGTATTTT. Its translation is CAISESQGWRTDTQYF.

The genes are TRBV19 and TRBJ1-2, with 8 bases lining up with TRBD1. The ends lost 4 bases at V and 8 bases at J; junction bases unmatched: 3. The CDR3 has 12 amino acids. In germline, CDR1 is LNHDA, CDR2 SQIVND (reference sequence). CDR3 nucleotides: TGTGCCAGTAGTACCCCAGGGGGCGGCTACACCTTC. This translates into CASSTPGGGYTF.

This clone has only one observation. This chain uses TRBV19 with TRBJ1-4; TRBD1 might be the D (6 bases). The length of the CDR3 is 15 residues. Per the germline V gene, CDR1 is LNHDA and CDR2 is SQIVND (reference sequence). V was pared by 6 bases and J by 4 bases, with 15 bases between. DNA for the CDR3: TGTGCCAGTAGAATTGGGCCAGGGGTTAATGAAAAACTGTTTTTT. Translated: CASRIGPGVNEKLFF. Together with reference TRBV19 and TRBJ1-4, the CDR3 gives the full variable domain: DGGITQSPKYLFRKEGQNVTLSCEQNLNHDAMYWYRQDPGQGLRLIYYSQIVNDFQKGDIAEGYSVSREKKESFPLTVTSAQKNPTAFYLCASRIGPGVNEKLFFGSGTQLSVL.

This rearrangement joins TRBV5-4 to TRBJ2-1; 11 nucleotides line up with TRBD2. The CDR3 has 16 amino acids. Trimming cost V 6 bases and J 1 base; bases outside gene matches: 6. Germline V CDR1 and CDR2: SGHNT, YYREEE (reference sequence). CDR3 loop: CASTPGTSGSYNEQFF. The CDR3 nucleotides read TGTGCCAGCACCCCTGGGACTAGCGGTTCCTACAATGAGCAGTTCTTC.

The chain has TRBV9 and TRBJ2-1, with 8 positions matching TRBD1. This CDR3 spans 14 amino acids. The germline CDR1 and CDR2 sequences are SGDLS and YYNGEE. J lost 5 bases, V lost 4 bases, and 5 bases had no gene match. CDR3 residues: CASSRTGINNEQFF. For the CDR3, the DNA is TGTGCCAGCAGCCGGACAGGGATTAACAATGAGCAGTTCTTC. Filled out from reference TRBV9 and TRBJ2-1, the complete variable domain reads DSGVTQTPKHLITATGQRVTLRCSPRSGDLSVYWYQQSLDQGLQFLIQYYNGEERAKGNILERFSAQQFPDLHSELNLSSLELGDSALYFCASSRTGINNEQFFGPGTRLTVL.

The chain joins TRBV6-5 to TRBJ2-5; 7 bases line up with TRBD1. Germline CDR1 is MNHEY and CDR2 is SVGAGI. Trimming cost V 6 bases and J 5 bases; bases outside gene matches: 6. The CDR3 is 13 amino acids. The CDR3 reads CASSRQGMETQYF. CDR3 sequence (DNA): TGTGCCAGCAGCCGACAGGGTATGGAGACCCAGTACTTC.

V usage is TRBV6-5 and J usage is TRBJ1-1; TRBD1 matches 8 bases. The CDR3 is 13 amino acids. In germline, CDR1 is MNHEY, CDR2 SVGAGI. The trim removed 6 bases at V and 3 bases at J, leaving 3 bases unmatched. CDR3 residues: CASSPTGDTEAFF. CDR3 sequence (DNA): TGTGCCAGCAGCCCGACAGGGGACACTGAAGCTTTCTTT.

As for this clone: A read error may produce the germline difference seen at one junction end. The rearrangement uses TRBV7-7 and TRBJ2-1, with D perhaps matching TRBD2 (5 bases). From germline, CDR1 is SSHAT and CDR2 FNYEAQ (reference sequence). The CDR3 has 15 amino acids. CDR3 sequence: CASSLGSGRNNEQFF. The CDR3 DNA is TGTGCTAGCAGCTTGGGATCGGGGAGAAACAATGAGCAGTTCTTC.

In nucleotides, the CDR3 is TGTGCCAGCACCGGGGACAGGGATAGTCGGAGCGGCTACACCTTC. Its protein is CASTGDRDSRSGYTF. The V gene is TRBV6-5, the J gene TRBJ1-2, with TRBD1 matching 9 bases. V was pared by 7 bases and J by 8 bases, with 14 bases of the junction left unmatched. Germline lookup yields CDR1 MNHEY and CDR2 SVGAGI. The CDR3 runs 15 residues.

The chain recombines TRBV6-2 or TRBV6-3 with TRBJ1-1; the D is unclear. This CDR3 spans 12 amino acids. The V end lost 5 bases, the J end lost 6 bases, and 10 bases lay between the germline ends. Germline CDR1 is MNHEY and CDR2 is SVGEGT. CDR3 nucleotide sequence: TGTGCCAGCAGTACTGTCGGGGCTGAAGCTTTCTTT. The encoded protein is CASSTVGAEAFF.

The J gene is TRBJ2-6, the V gene TRBV7-2; weak D call: TRBD2 (6 bases). The germline gives CDR1 SGHTA, CDR2 FQGNSA. The CDR3 extends over 15 amino acids. V was pared by 5 bases and J by 4 bases, with 12 bases between. For the CDR3, the DNA is TGTGCCAGCAGCCTGGAGGGGACCGGGGCCAACGTCCTGACTTTC. It translates to CASSLEGTGANVLTF.

The rearrangement joins TRBV6-5 to TRBJ2-7, with 7 bases aligning to TRBD1. V shed 7 bases and J 2 bases; nucleotides not matched to a gene: 8. This CDR3 region has 14 residues. Germline V CDR1 and CDR2: MNHEY, SVGAGI. The CDR3 sequence: CASKGYQGAYEQYF. CDR3 in DNA: TGTGCCAGCAAAGGGTATCAGGGGGCCTACGAGCAGTACTTC.

The chain is built from TRBV5-6 and TRBJ1-2, with D perhaps matching TRBD1 (5 bases). The CDR3 has 15 residues. Germline V gene data show CDR1 as SGHDT and CDR2 as YYEEEE. Trimming shortened V by 0 bases and J by 8 bases, and 17 bases separated the two germline ends. CDR3 in DNA: TGTGCCAGCAGCTTGGAGGCAGGGCGGTTGATCGGCTACACCTTC. It encodes CASSLEAGRLIGYTF.

CDR3 sequence reads: CASSSAGTGVRYEQYF. CDR3 nucleotide sequence: TGTGCCAGCAGTTCCGCCGGGACAGGGGTTAGATACGAGCAGTACTTC. The chain recombines TRBV6-2 or TRBV6-3 with TRBJ2-7; TRBD1 aligns across 10 bases. Germline trimming cut 4 bases from V and 4 bases from J; bases unmatched to any gene: 10. The CDR3 is 16 amino acids. Germline V lookup: CDR1 MNHEY, CDR2 SVGEGT.

This chain joins TRBV11-1 and TRBJ1-3, with 7 bases that match TRBD1. The CDR3 runs to 16 residues. The germline gives CDR1 SGHAT, CDR2 FQDESV (reference sequence). V shed 6 bases, J shed 0 bases, and the junction held 8 bases outside the gene matches. In DNA form, the CDR3 reads TGTGCCAGCAGAGATCGGACAGGCCTCTCTGGAAACACCATATATTTT. Protein product: CASRDRTGLSGNTIYF.

The J gene is TRBJ2-7, the V gene TRBV21-1; TRBD1, the D gene given by the table, was not confirmed from the DNA. TRBV21-1 is marked as a pseudogene. The CDR3 totals 12 residues. This CDR3 reads CASTSTGVEQYF. DNA for the CDR3: TGTGCCAGCACCTCGACAGGGGTCGAGCAGTACTTC.

The chain has TRBV5-1 and TRBJ1-2; 7 positions match TRBD1. This CDR3 spans 14 amino acids. The germline gives CDR1 SGHRS, CDR2 YFSETQ. Losses at the gene ends were 7 bases for V and 2 bases for J; bases not matched to a gene: 8. CDR3 protein: CASGPLQGNYGYTF. The CDR3 nucleotides are TGCGCCAGCGGACCCTTACAGGGGAACTATGGCTACACCTTC.

The V call is TRBV27, the J call TRBJ1-5; 9 positions match TRBD1. J was trimmed by 5 bases and V by 5 bases; bases with no gene match: 4. The CDR3 is 14 residues long. In germline, CDR1 is MNHEY, CDR2 SMNVEV (reference sequence). CDR3 coding DNA: TGTGCCAGCAGTCCCTGGACAGGGGATCAGCCCCAGCATTTT. Its translation: CASSPWTGDQPQHF.